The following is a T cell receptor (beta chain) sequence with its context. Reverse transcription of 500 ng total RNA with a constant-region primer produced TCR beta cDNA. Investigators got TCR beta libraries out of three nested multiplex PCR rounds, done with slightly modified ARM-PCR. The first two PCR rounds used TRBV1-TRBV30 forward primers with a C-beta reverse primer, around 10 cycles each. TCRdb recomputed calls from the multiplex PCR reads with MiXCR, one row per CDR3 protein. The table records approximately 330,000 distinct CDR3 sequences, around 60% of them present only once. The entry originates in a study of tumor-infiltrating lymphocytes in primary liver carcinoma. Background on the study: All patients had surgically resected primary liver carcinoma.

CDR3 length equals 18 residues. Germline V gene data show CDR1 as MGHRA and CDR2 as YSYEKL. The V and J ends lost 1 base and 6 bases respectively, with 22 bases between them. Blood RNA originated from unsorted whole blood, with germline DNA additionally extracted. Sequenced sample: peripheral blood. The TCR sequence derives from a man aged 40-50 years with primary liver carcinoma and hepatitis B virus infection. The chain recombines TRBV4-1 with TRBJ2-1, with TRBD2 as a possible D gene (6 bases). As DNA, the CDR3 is TGCGCCAGCAGCCAAGGTGGTGACTTAACGGGAGAGGGCAATGAGCAGTTCTTC. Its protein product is CASSQGGDLTGEGNEQFF.